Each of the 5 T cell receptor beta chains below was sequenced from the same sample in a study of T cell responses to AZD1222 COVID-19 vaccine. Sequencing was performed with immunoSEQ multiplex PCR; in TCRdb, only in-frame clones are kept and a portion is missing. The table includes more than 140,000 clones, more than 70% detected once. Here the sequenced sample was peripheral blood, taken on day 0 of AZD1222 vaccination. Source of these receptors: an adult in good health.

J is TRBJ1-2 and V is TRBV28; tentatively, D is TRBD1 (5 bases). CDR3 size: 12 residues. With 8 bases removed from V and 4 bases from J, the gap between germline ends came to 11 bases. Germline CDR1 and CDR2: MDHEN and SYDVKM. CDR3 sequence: CASSTASYGYTF. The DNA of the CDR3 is TGTGCCAGCTCGACAGCAAGCTATGGCTACACCTTC.

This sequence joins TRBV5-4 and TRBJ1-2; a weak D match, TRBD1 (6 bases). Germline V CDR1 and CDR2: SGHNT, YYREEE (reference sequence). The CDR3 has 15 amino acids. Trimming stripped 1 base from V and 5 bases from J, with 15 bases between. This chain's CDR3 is CASSLWGALSYGYTF. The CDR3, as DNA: TGTGCCAGCAGCTTGTGGGGGGCCCTAAGTTATGGCTACACCTTC.

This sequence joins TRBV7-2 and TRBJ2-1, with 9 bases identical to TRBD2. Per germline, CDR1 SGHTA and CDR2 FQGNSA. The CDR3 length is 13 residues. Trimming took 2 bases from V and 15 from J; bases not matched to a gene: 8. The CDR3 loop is CASSLLLAGVGFF. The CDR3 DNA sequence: TGTGCCAGCAGCTTACTGTTAGCGGGAGTCGGGTTCTTC.

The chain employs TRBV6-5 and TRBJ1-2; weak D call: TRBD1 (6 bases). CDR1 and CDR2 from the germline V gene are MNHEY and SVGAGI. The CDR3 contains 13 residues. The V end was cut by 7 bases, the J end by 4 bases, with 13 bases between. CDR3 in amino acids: CASTSDRLYGYTF. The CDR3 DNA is TGTGCCAGCACTTCGGACAGACTCTATGGCTACACCTTC.

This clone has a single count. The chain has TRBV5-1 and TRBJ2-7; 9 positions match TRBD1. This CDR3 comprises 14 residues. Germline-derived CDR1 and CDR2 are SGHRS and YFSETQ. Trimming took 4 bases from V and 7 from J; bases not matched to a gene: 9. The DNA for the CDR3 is TGCGCCAGCAGCGAGGGGACAGGGAGTTTGGAGCAGTACTTC. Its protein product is CASSEGTGSLEQYF.